These 30 T cell receptor beta chains originate from one sample sequenced in a study of CD8 T cells in ankylosing spondylitis. For these receptors, no antigen is known. A single record per CDR3 protein comes from TCRdb applying MiXCR to the 5' RACE reads. The table has more than 600,000 distinct CDR3 sequences, 15% to 20% seen once. General study findings and limits: Made up of roughly 8 highly homologous variants, a TCR beta motif appeared characteristic of ankylosing spondylitis blood.

Source material: blood, either unsorted or a sorted T cell fraction (not recorded which). The receptors stem from a male donor with ankylosing spondylitis.

The V and J genes are TRBV5-8 and TRBJ2-1, with unresolved D. In germline, CDR1 is SGHTS, CDR2 YDEGEE. Trimming cost V 4 bases and J 4 bases, with 9 bases left between them. The CDR3 sequence is 13 residues long. The CDR3 region is CASSHVKYNEQFF. The CDR3 coding sequence is TGTGCCAGCAGCCACGTAAAGTACAATGAGCAGTTCTTC.

CDR3 bases: TGTGCCAGCTCACCAATGCAGGATTCCTACGAGCAGTACTTC. Translating it yields CASSPMQDSYEQYF. This chain links TRBV18 with TRBJ2-7, with D hard to call. V was shortened by 2 bases and J by 1 base, with 9 bases between the two germline ends. The CDR3 is 14 amino acids. Germline assignment: CDR1 KGHSH and CDR2 LQKENI.

CDR3 sequence reads: CASSYSMREAPIGELFF. In nucleotides, the CDR3 is TGTGCCAGCAGTTACTCGATGCGGGAGGCCCCCATCGGGGAGCTGTTTTTT. The gene calls are TRBV6-5 and TRBJ2-2; 8 bases line up with TRBD2. Germline V gene lookup returns CDR1 MNHEY and CDR2 SVGAGI. V dropped 0 bases and J dropped 7; count of bases not matched to a gene: 10. The CDR3 consists of 17 residues.

The CDR3 protein is CASARGSETQYF. DNA of the CDR3: TGTGCCAGTGCGAGGGGGAGTGAGACCCAGTACTTC. J is TRBJ2-5 and V is TRBV19, with D possibly TRBD1 on 6 matching bases. The germline gives CDR1 LNHDA, CDR2 SQIVND (reference sequence). The CDR3 extends over 12 amino acids. Trimming stripped 8 bases from V and 5 bases from J, with 12 bases between. Drawing the rest from reference TRBV19 and TRBJ2-5, the complete variable domain is DGGITQSPKYLFRKEGQNVTLSCEQNLNHDAMYWYRQDPGQGLRLIYYSQIVNDFQKGDIAEGYSVSREKKESFPLTVTSAQKNPTAFYLCASARGSETQYFGPGTRLLVL.

The rearrangement joins TRBV27 to TRBJ1-1; a weak D match, TRBD1 (6 bases). The CDR3 covers 15 residues. The germline V gene has CDR1 MNHEY and CDR2 SMNVEV (reference sequence). V lost 2 bases and J lost 2, with 12 bases in between. CDR3 sequence: CASSLTTGINTEAFF. CDR3 nucleotide sequence: TGTGCCAGCAGTTTAACTACAGGGATCAACACTGAAGCTTTCTTT.

This clonotype occurred a few times. The rearrangement joins TRBV12-3 or TRBV12-4 to TRBJ2-1, with D perhaps matching TRBD2 (6 bases). The CDR3 is 16 residues long. Trimming took off 5 bases at V and 4 bases at J, with 18 bases between the two ends. CDR3 sequence (DNA): TGTGCCAGCAGTAAAGGTCTTGGCGCGGGGTACAATGAGCAGTTCTTC. It translates to CASSKGLGAGYNEQFF.

The CDR3 sequence is CATRGDPVTEAFF. In nucleotides, the CDR3 is TGTGCCACAAGGGGGGATCCGGTCACTGAAGCTTTCTTT. The chain employs TRBV25-1 and TRBJ1-1; D is perhaps TRBD1 (6 bases). The CDR3 has 13 residues. V lost 10 bases, J lost 4 bases, and 16 bases lay in between. Germline CDR1 MGHDK, CDR2 SYGVNS.

This chain connects TRBV12-3 or TRBV12-4 to TRBJ2-5; D is perhaps TRBD1 (8 bases). The CDR3 runs 14 residues. Trimming stripped 8 bases from V and 7 bases from J, with 20 bases between. The CDR3 DNA is TGTGCCAGCCAACAGGGGGAGGGGAGCGGGACCCAGTACTTC. Encoded protein: CASQQGEGSGTQYF.

In this sample, this clonotype turned up once. The genes are TRBV4-1 and TRBJ1-1; D is unclear. With 4 bases removed from V and 0 bases from J, the gap between germline ends came to 12 bases. Germline lookup yields CDR1 MGHRA and CDR2 YSYEKL. CDR3 size: 15 residues. In DNA form, the CDR3 reads TGCGCCAGCAGCCCGTTTCCTGATTTGAACACTGAAGCTTTCTTT. This encodes CASSPFPDLNTEAFF.

This clonotype was observed a few times. J is TRBJ2-3 and V is TRBV29-1, with D perhaps given as TRBD1 or TRBD2 (5 bases each). This CDR3 contains 17 residues. CDR1 is SQVTM, CDR2 ANQGSEA, per germline. Trimming stripped 0 bases from V and 2 bases from J, with 18 bases between. The CDR3 DNA is TGCAGCGTTGAAGATCTTGGGGGATTCCTATTCACAGATACGCAGTATTTT. This gives the protein CSVEDLGGFLFTDTQYF.

This clonotype was counted only a few times. J is TRBJ2-4 and V is TRBV12-3 or TRBV12-4, with 9 bases identical to TRBD1. V shed 6 bases and J 3 bases; nucleotides not matched to a gene: 9. The CDR3 consists of 16 residues. Here the CDR3 DNA reads TGTGCCAGCAGCCTTCCCGGACAGGGGCTCAAAAACATTCAGTACTTC. Translated: CASSLPGQGLKNIQYF.

This clonotype was counted between two and nine times. CDR3: CSARLRTSGGISYNEQFF. CDR3 DNA sequence: TGCAGTGCTAGACTAAGGACTAGCGGGGGGATATCCTACAATGAGCAGTTCTTC. The chain carries TRBV20-1 and TRBJ2-1; the match to TRBD2 covers 14 bases. From germline, CDR1 is DFQATT and CDR2 SNEGSKA (reference sequence). Unmatched junction bases numbered 7, after V lost 2 bases and J lost 1 base. The CDR3 is made up of 18 amino acids.

The genes are TRBV27 and TRBJ1-1; the match to TRBD1 covers 7 bases. The J segment lost 3 bases and the V segment lost 5 bases, leaving 6 bases of the junction unmatched. This CDR3 has 14 amino acids. Germline loops: CDR1 MNHEY, CDR2 SMNVEV (reference sequence). The DNA for the CDR3 is TGTGCCAGCAGTCCAGGGGGGATCCACACTGAAGCTTTCTTT. This gives the protein CASSPGGIHTEAFF.

V usage is TRBV28 and J usage is TRBJ1-5, with 7 bases that match TRBD1. There are 14 residues in the CDR3. Trimming took 6 bases from V and 7 from J; bases not matched to a gene: 9. The V gene's germline CDR1 is MDHEN and CDR2 SYDVKM. CDR3 DNA sequence: TGTGCCAGCAGCGACAGGGTTTCAGGGCAGCCCCAGCATTTT. It specifies CASSDRVSGQPQHF.

A note on this clonotype: A much larger clone sits a single nucleotide away, making a read error possible. The chain joins TRBV29-1 to TRBJ2-2; a weak D match, TRBD2 (5 bases). The CDR3 sequence is 16 residues long. V dropped 1 base and J dropped 9 bases, with 21 bases sitting between them. Germline V CDR1 and CDR2: SQVTM, ANQGSEA. Here the CDR3 reads CSVEGPDLSPSRELFF. CDR3 in DNA: TGCAGCGTTGAAGGCCCGGACTTATCCCCTTCCAGGGAGCTGTTTTTT.

The chain has TRBV20-1 and TRBJ2-5, with D unresolved. The CDR3 is 13 amino acids. Germline V gene sequence: CDR1 DFQATT, CDR2 SNEGSKA (reference sequence). The V gene lost 0 bases and the J gene lost 5 bases, with 10 bases spanning the gap. The CDR3 loop is CSARDLVKETQYF. The CDR3 DNA follows: TGCAGTGCTAGAGATCTAGTTAAGGAGACCCAGTACTTC.

The chain has TRBV20-1 and TRBJ1-1; D call uncertain. In germline, CDR1 is DFQATT, CDR2 SNEGSKA (reference sequence). The CDR3 runs 15 residues. V lost 3 bases, J lost 0 bases, and 14 bases lay in between. The CDR3 sequence: CSASPGSEVNTEAFF. As DNA, the CDR3 is TGCAGTGCTAGCCCGGGAAGTGAGGTGAACACTGAAGCTTTCTTT.

The chain couples TRBV20-1 to TRBJ1-5; no reliable D call. CDR3 length: 13 residues. Germline V gives CDR1 DFQATT, CDR2 SNEGSKA (reference sequence). V was clipped by 0 bases and J by 2 bases, with 5 bases between them. CDR3 DNA: TGCAGTGCTAGAGATGCAGGCAATCAGCCCCAGCATTTT. Translating it yields CSARDAGNQPQHF.

The rearrangement joins TRBV4-2 to TRBJ1-5, with D possibly matching TRBD1 (5 bases). V lost 0 bases, J lost 4 bases, and 16 bases lay in between. The CDR3 spans 17 residues. Germline lookup yields CDR1 LGHNA and CDR2 YNFKEQ. CDR3 region: CASSQEVGVGNNQPQHF. As DNA, the CDR3 is TGTGCCAGCAGCCAAGAGGTGGGGGTAGGGAATAATCAGCCCCAGCATTTT.

This clonotype came up once. The chain uses TRBV12-3 or TRBV12-4 and TRBJ1-1; D uncertain. V was trimmed by 2 bases and J by 6 bases, leaving 22 bases between them. This CDR3 region has 17 residues. CDR3: CASSLQSSSVGLSEAFF. DNA of the CDR3: TGTGCCAGCAGTTTACAGTCCTCTAGCGTGGGTTTATCTGAAGCTTTCTTT.

In this sample, this clonotype turned up a few times. The gene calls are TRBV4-3 and TRBJ2-7; no firm D call. CDR3 size: 17 residues. Trimming took off 2 bases at V and 0 bases at J, with 17 bases between the two ends. Germline-derived CDR1 and CDR2 are LGHNA and YSLEER. The CDR3 DNA reads as TGCGCCAGCAGCCAATATTCCGGGCCAGTGAACTCCTACGAGCAGTACTTC. Its protein product is CASSQYSGPVNSYEQYF.

This clonotype occurred many times. The chain couples TRBV11-2 to TRBJ1-4; the D gene is possibly TRBD1 (5 bases). Germline values: CDR1 SGHAT, CDR2 FQNNGV. Trimming removed 1 base from V and 2 bases from J, with 11 bases in between. This CDR3 region has 16 residues. The CDR3 DNA is TGTGCCAGCAGCTTAGGCTGGGCAGGGACTAATGAAAAACTGTTTTTT. Encoded protein: CASSLGWAGTNEKLFF.

This clonotype occurred many times. This sequence joins TRBV12-3 or TRBV12-4 and TRBJ2-2; 9 bases align to TRBD1. V trimming: 6 bases; J trimming: 7 bases; junction bases outside the gene matches: 6. This CDR3 is built from 14 residues. The CDR3 DNA sequence: TGTGCCAGCAGCGTACAGGGGGCGGGCGGGGAGCTGTTTTTT. Amino acid sequence: CASSVQGAGGELFF.

In its sample, this clonotype was seen many times. The V and J genes are TRBV20-1 and TRBJ2-5, with 9 bases lining up with TRBD1. With V trimmed by 6 bases and J by 5 bases, 16 bases remained unmatched. This CDR3 is 16 amino acids long. Germline V gives CDR1 DFQATT, CDR2 SNEGSKA (reference sequence). The CDR3 nucleotides read TGCAGTGCCCGACCCCCTACCGGGACAGGGCGGGAGACCCAGTACTTC. Its protein product is CSARPPTGTGRETQYF.

This clonotype was recorded many times. The chain is built from TRBV15 and TRBJ2-1; TRBD1 agrees at 8 bases. This CDR3 comprises 16 residues. Per germline, CDR1 LNHNV and CDR2 YYDKDF (reference sequence). Trimming removed 4 bases from V and 5 bases from J; junction bases left unmatched: 10. The CDR3 loop reads CATSTRTGIGDNEQFF. The CDR3, as DNA: TGTGCCACCAGCACCCGGACAGGGATCGGGGACAATGAGCAGTTCTTC.

This clonotype was seen many times. The V call is TRBV29-1, the J call TRBJ2-1; D might be TRBD1 (5 bases). Trimming stripped 6 bases from V and 0 bases from J, with 9 bases between. Germline V gives CDR1 SQVTM, CDR2 ANQGSEA. This CDR3 is built from 13 residues. The CDR3 protein is CSVATDSYNEQFF. The CDR3, as DNA: TGCAGCGTGGCGACAGACTCCTACAATGAGCAGTTCTTC.

This clonotype was detected only a few times. V usage is TRBV4-1 and J usage is TRBJ2-5; D perhaps matches TRBD2 (6 bases). The germline CDR1 and CDR2 sequences are MGHRA and YSYEKL. The CDR3 totals 14 residues. V was cut by 2 bases and J by 5 bases, with 12 bases left in between. Here the CDR3 reads CASSQPTSRETQYF. The CDR3 region has the DNA TGCGCCAGCAGCCAACCGACTAGTAGGGAGACCCAGTACTTC.

This clonotype was counted between two and nine times. CDR3 sequence: CASSVIPGQDVYEQYF. CDR3 nucleotides: TGTGCCAGCAGCGTGATACCGGGACAGGATGTCTACGAGCAGTACTTC. The J gene is TRBJ2-7, the V gene TRBV9, with 8 nucleotides matching TRBD1. CDR1 is SGDLS, CDR2 YYNGEE, per germline. The CDR3 runs to 16 residues. V shed 2 bases, J shed 3 bases, and the junction held 10 bases outside the gene matches.

This clonotype appeared a single time. V gene TRBV18 combines with J gene TRBJ1-5, with TRBD1 matching over 9 bases. Germline values: CDR1 KGHSH, CDR2 LQKENI. The V gene end was trimmed by 5 bases and the J gene end by 11 bases; junction bases not matched to a gene: 7. This CDR3 spans 13 amino acids. The CDR3 DNA reads as TGTGCCAGCTCATGGGACAGGGATTTGTCCCAGCATTTT. It specifies CASSWDRDLSQHF.

This clonotype has only a few counts. The chain has TRBV2 and TRBJ1-2; D might be TRBD1 (6 bases). Germline V gene lookup returns CDR1 SNHLY and CDR2 FYNNEI. Trimming left V 6 bases short and J 3 bases short, with 17 bases between. The CDR3 is 15 amino acids. CDR3 amino acids: CASSLEGGRDYGYTF. The CDR3 coding sequence is TGTGCCAGCAGCCTGGAGGGGGGAAGGGACTATGGCTACACCTTC. Looking up the rest from reference TRBV2 and TRBJ1-2 gives the full variable domain: EPEVTQTPSHQVTQMGQEVILRCVPISNHLYFYWYRQILGQKVEFLVSFYNNEISEKSEIFDDQFSVERPDGSNFTLKIRSTKLEDSAMYFCASSLEGGRDYGYTFGSGTRLTVV.